A selection of T cell receptor beta chains follows, all from one sample in a study of blood T cell repertoires in COVID-19. The assay was immunoSEQ multiplex PCR, and TCRdb's table has in-frame clones only and misses some. Of 360,000 or so clones listed, more than 85% were seen once; the top ten hold about 2.7%. Sequenced sample: PBMCs or T cells enriched from blood (not recorded which). The receptors come from a woman between 25 and 40 years old who had recovered from COVID-19. The CDR3 runs from the conserved cysteine through the conserved F or W. Fields, in order: V gene, J gene, CDR3 protein.

>TRBV5-1|TRBJ2-7
CASSLGSSGSGGRAEQYF
>TRBV28|TRBJ1-1
CASSSGQGLNTEAFF
>TRBV7-2|TRBJ2-1
CASSLSTYNEQFF
>TRBV5-6|TRBJ1-6
CASSYQTYNSPLHF
>TRBV6-6|TRBJ1-5
CASTTGGNQPQHF
>TRBV18|TRBJ1-1
CASSSDRSTEAFF
>TRBV10-3|TRBJ2-7
CAISLGQGAYEQYF
>TRBV15|TRBJ2-2
CATRTTVDPLITGELFF
>TRBV7-9|TRBJ1-1
CASSSGQGGGTEAFF
>TRBV7-9|TRBJ2-1
CASSAGTSGRGEQFF
>TRBV6-5|TRBJ1-5
CASRGRWSSNQPQHF
>TRBV7-3|TRBJ1-2
CASSPTGISGYTF
>TRBV14|TRBJ2-7
CASSQSGTSPLYEQYF
>TRBV13|TRBJ2-3
CASSLSTSTDTQYF
>TRBV2|TRBJ1-2
CASRTLRGGESYGYTF
>TRBV4-1|TRBJ2-5
CASSPRLAGDYPYQETQYF
>TRBV5-6|TRBJ1-6
CASSGQGNSPLHF
>TRBV27|TRBJ2-7
CASSRFRGQGHYEQYF
>TRBV7-2|TRBJ1-4
CASSPPGTREKLFF
>TRBV2|TRBJ1-2
CASRDTAPDGYTF
>TRBV5-1|TRBJ2-3
CASSLGPTSTDTQYF
>TRBV3-1/TRBV3-2|TRBJ2-7
CASRLAGVREQYF
>TRBV4-2|TRBJ1-4
CASSTRTGGTEKLFF
>TRBV25-1|TRBJ2-5
CASSLGVGETQYF
>TRBV7-8|TRBJ2-7
CASSRGRIEQYF
>TRBV7-8|TRBJ2-7
CASSEGQGPYEQYF
>TRBV27|TRBJ1-1
CASSLYRSTEAFF
>TRBV6-2/TRBV6-3|TRBJ2-7
CASSYEGLAASSYEQYF
>TRBV6-1|TRBJ1-6
CASSESRRGDWDSPLHF
>TRBV10-3|TRBJ1-3
CAISEARVVGNTIYF
>TRBV2|TRBJ2-7
CASSEYGAGLSYEQYF
>TRBV5-6|TRBJ1-1
CASSLAAGWTEAFF